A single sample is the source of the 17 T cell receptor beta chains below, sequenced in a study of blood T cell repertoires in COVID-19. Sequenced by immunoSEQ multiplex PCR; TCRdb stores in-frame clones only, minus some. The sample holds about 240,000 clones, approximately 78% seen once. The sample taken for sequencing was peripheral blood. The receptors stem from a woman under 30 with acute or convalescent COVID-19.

The CDR3 loop reads CAWRSGSWNTEAFF. The CDR3 DNA reads as TGTGCCTGGAGGTCGGGTAGTTGGAACACTGAAGCTTTCTTT. The chain employs TRBV30 and TRBJ1-1; D gene uncertain. In germline, CDR1 is GTSNPN, CDR2 SVGIG (reference sequence). Trimming removed 3 bases from V and 1 base from J, with 12 bases in between. The CDR3 is made up of 14 amino acids.

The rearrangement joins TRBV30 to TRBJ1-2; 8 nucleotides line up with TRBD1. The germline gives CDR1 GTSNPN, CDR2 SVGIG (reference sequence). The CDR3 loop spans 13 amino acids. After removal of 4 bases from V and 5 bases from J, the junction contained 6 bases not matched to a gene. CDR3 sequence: CAWKSGGRYGYTF. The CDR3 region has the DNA TGTGCCTGGAAGTCAGGGGGCCGGTATGGCTACACCTTC.

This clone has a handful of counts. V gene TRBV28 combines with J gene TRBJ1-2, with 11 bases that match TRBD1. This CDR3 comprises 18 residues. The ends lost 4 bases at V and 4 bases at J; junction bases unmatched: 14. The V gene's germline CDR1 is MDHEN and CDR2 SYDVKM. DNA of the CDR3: TGTGCCAGCAGTTCTGAAGGACAGGGGGCCCCCCCTTTCTATGGCTACACCTTC. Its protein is CASSSEGQGAPPFYGYTF.

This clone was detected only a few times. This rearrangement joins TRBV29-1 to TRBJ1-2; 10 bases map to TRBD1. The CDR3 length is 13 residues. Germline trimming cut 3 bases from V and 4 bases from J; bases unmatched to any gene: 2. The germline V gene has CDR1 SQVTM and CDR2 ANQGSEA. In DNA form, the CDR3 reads TGCAGCGTTGAGACAGGGGGCGGCTATGGCTACACCTTC. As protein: CSVETGGGYGYTF. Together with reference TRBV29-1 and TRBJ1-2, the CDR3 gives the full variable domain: SAVISQKPSRDICQRGTSLTIQCQVDSQVTMMFWYRQQPGQSLTLIATANQGSEATYESGFVIDKFPISRPNLTFSTLTVSNMSPEDSSIYLCSVETGGGYGYTFGSGTRLTVV.

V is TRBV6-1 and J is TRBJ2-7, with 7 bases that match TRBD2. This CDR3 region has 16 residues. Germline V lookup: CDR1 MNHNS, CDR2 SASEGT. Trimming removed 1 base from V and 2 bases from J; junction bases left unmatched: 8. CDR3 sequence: CASSEVKGRVTYEQYF. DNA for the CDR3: TGTGCCAGCAGTGAAGTGAAGGGGAGGGTGACCTACGAGCAGTACTTC.

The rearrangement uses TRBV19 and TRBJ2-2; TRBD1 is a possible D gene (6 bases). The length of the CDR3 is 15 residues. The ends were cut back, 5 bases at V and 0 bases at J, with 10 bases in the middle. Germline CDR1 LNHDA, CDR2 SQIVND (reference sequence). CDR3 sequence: CASSGGLTNTGELFF. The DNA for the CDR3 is TGTGCCAGTAGTGGGGGCCTTACGAACACCGGGGAGCTGTTTTTT.

The CDR3 sequence: CASSLGTGRGADTQYF. The CDR3 DNA sequence: TGTGCCAGCAGCTTAGGGACAGGCAGAGGGGCAGATACGCAGTATTTT. V gene TRBV7-6 combines with J gene TRBJ2-3, with TRBD1 matching over 7 bases. CDR3 length: 16 residues. Trimming cost V 1 base and J 4 bases; bases outside gene matches: 8. Germline loops: CDR1 SGHVS, CDR2 FNYEAQ. Full variable domain (missing parts from reference TRBV7-6 and TRBJ2-3): GAGVSQSPRYKVTKRGQDVALRCDPISGHVSLYWYRQALGQGPEFLTYFNYEAQQDKSGLPNDRFSAERPEGSISTLTIQRTEQRDSAMYRCASSLGTGRGADTQYFGPGTRLTVL.

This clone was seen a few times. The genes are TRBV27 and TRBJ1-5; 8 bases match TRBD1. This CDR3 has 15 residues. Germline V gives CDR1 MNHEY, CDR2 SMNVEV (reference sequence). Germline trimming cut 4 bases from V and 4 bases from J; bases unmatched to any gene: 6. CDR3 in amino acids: CASSSARTGNQPQHF. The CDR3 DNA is TGTGCCAGCAGTTCTGCAAGGACAGGGAATCAGCCCCAGCATTTT.

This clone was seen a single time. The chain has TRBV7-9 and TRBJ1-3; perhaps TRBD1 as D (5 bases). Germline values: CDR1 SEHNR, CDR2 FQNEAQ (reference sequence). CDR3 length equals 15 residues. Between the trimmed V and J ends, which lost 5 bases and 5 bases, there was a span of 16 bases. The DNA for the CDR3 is TGTGCCAGCAGCCCCACTTGGGGGGAAAGAAACACCATATATTTT. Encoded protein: CASSPTWGERNTIYF. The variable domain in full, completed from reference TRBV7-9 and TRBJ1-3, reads DTGVSQNPRHKITKRGQNVTFRCDPISEHNRLYWYRQTLGQGPEFLTYFQNEAQLEKSRLLSDRFSAERPKGSFSTLEIQRTEQGDSAMYLCASSPTWGERNTIYFGEGSWLTVV.

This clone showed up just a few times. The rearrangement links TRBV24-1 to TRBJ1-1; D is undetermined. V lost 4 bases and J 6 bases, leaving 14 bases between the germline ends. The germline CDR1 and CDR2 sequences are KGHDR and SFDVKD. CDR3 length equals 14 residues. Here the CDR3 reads CATSDESATAEAFF. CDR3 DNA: TGTGCCACCAGTGACGAGTCAGCGACCGCTGAAGCTTTCTTT.

This CDR3 reads CAWNTGMNTEAFF. CDR3 DNA sequence: TGTGCCTGGAACACAGGAATGAACACTGAAGCTTTCTTT. The J gene is TRBJ1-1, the V gene TRBV30; tentatively, D is TRBD1 (5 bases). Trimming took 4 bases from V and 0 from J, leaving 9 bases between them. There are 13 residues in the CDR3. The germline gives CDR1 GTSNPN, CDR2 SVGIG (reference sequence).

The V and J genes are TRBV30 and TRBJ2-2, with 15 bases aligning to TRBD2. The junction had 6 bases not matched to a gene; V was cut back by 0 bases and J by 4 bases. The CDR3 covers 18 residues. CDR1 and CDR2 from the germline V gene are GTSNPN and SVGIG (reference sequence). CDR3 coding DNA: TGTGCCTGGAGTGTACTGAGGACTAGCGGGAGGGCCACCGGGGAGCTGTTTTTT. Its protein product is CAWSVLRTSGRATGELFF.

The CDR3 spells CASSQRQGSSEAFF. CDR3 DNA: TGCGCCAGCAGCCAACGACAGGGGTCTTCTGAAGCTTTCTTT. The rearrangement joins TRBV5-1 to TRBJ1-1, with TRBD1 identical over 8 bases. Germline lookup yields CDR1 SGHRS and CDR2 YFSETQ. Trimming at V came to 4 bases and at J to 6 bases, leaving 8 bases not matched to a gene. This CDR3 is 14 amino acids long.

The CDR3, as DNA: TGCGCCAGCAGCCCGGGACAGGGGGCAAACGACGAGCAGTACTTC. Translated: CASSPGQGANDEQYF. The chain is built from TRBV4-3 and TRBJ2-7; 12 bases align to TRBD1. There are 15 residues in the CDR3. V lost 4 bases to trimming and J lost 5 bases; unmatched junction nucleotides: 6. Germline CDR1 and CDR2: LGHNA and YSLEER.

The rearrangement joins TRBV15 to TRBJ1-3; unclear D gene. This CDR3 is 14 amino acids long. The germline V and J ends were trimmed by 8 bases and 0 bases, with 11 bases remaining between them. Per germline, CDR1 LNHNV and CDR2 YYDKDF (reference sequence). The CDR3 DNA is TGTGCCACCCGAAGGTCTAGCTCTGGAAACACCATATATTTT. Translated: CATRRSSSGNTIYF.

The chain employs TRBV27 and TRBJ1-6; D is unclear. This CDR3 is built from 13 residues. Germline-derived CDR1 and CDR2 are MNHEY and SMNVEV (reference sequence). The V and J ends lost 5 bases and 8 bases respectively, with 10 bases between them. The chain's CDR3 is CASSLLIDSPLHF. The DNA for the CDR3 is TGTGCCAGCAGTCTCCTTATAGATTCACCCCTCCACTTT.

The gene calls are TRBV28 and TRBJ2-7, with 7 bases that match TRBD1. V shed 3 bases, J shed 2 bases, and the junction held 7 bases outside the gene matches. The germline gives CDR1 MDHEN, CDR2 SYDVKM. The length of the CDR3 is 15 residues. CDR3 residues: CASSFYWDRAYEQYF. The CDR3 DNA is TGTGCCAGCAGTTTTTACTGGGACAGAGCCTACGAGCAGTACTTC. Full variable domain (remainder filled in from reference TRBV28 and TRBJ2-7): DVKVTQSSRYLVKRTGEKVFLECVQDMDHENMFWYRQDPGLGLRLIYFSYDVKMKEKGDIPEGYSVSREKKERFSLILESASTNQTSMYLCASSFYWDRAYEQYFGPGTRLTVT.